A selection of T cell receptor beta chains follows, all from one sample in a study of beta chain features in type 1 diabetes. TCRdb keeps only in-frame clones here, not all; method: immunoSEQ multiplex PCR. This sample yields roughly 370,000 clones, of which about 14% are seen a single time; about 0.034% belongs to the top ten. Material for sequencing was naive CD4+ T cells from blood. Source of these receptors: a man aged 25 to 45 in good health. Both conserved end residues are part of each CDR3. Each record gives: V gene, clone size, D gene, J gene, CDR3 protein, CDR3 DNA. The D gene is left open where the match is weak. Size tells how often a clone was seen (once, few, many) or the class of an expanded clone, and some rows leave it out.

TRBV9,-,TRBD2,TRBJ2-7,CASSARTSGYEQYF,TGTGCCAGCAGCGCTCGGACTAGCGGCTACGAGCAGTACTTC
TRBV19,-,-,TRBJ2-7,CASSARTVSYEQYF,TGTGCCAGTAGTGCTCGGACAGTCTCCTACGAGCAGTACTTC
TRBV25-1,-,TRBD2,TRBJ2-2,CASTPREGTGELFF,TGTGCCAGTACGCCGAGGGAGGGTACCGGGGAGCTGTTTTTT
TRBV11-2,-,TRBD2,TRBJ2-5,CASSPAAGGQETQYF,TGTGCCAGCAGCCCCGCAGCGGGGGGGCAAGAGACCCAGTACTTC
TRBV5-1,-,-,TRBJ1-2,CASSLGGEHGYTF,TGCGCCAGCAGCCTCGGAGGGGAGCATGGCTACACCTTC
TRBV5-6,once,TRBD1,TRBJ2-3,CASSKGQPSDTQYF,TGTGCCAGCAGCAAGGGACAGCCTTCAGATACGCAGTATTTT
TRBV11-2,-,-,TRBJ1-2,CASSLSTGESYGYTF,TGTGCCAGCAGCTTATCGACAGGAGAGAGCTATGGCTACACCTTC
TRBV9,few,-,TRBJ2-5,CASSYRVGQETQYF,TGTGCCAGCAGTTACAGGGTGGGGCAAGAGACCCAGTACTTC
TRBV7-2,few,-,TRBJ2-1,CASSFSSVYGQFF,TGTGCCAGCAGCTTTAGCTCGGTATATGGGCAGTTCTTC
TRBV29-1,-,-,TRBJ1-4,CSARQRRGEKLFF,TGCAGCGCCCGCCAGCGGAGAGGTGAAAAACTGTTTTTT
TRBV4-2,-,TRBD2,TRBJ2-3,CASSPTSGRTWSTDTQYF,TGTGCCAGCAGCCCGACTAGCGGGAGGACTTGGAGCACAGATACGCAGTATTTT
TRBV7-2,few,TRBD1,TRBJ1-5,CASSLSTGRSQPQHF,TGTGCCAGCAGCTTATCGACAGGGAGGAGTCAGCCCCAGCATTTT
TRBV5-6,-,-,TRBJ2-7,CASCFDSHEQYF,TGTGCCAGCTGCTTCGACTCCCACGAGCAGTACTTC
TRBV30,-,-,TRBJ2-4,CAWSLLRPTKLAKNIQYF,TGTGCCTGGAGCCTCCTCCGACCGACGAAACTAGCCAAAAACATTCAGTACTTC
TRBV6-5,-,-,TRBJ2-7,CASRIRGEQYF,TGTGCCAGCAGGATCAGGGGCGAGCAGTACTTC
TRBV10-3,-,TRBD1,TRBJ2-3,CAIRTGTDTDTQYF,TGTGCCATCCGGACAGGGACGGACACAGATACGCAGTATTTT
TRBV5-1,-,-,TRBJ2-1,CASSVPLDRVNRNEQFF,TGCGCCAGCAGCGTACCCCTGGACAGAGTCAATCGAAATGAGCAGTTCTTC
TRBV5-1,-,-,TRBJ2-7,CASSLWGETTYEQYF,TGCGCCAGCAGCTTGTGGGGCGAGACCACCTACGAGCAGTACTTC
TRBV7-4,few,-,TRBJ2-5,CASTPRVGVETQYF,TGTGCCAGCACCCCTCGAGTAGGCGTAGAGACCCAGTACTTC
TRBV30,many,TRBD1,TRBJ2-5,CAWDGQGARETQYF,TGTGCCTGGGACGGACAGGGGGCACGTGAGACCCAGTACTTC
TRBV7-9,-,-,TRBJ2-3,CASIPIPSTQYF,TGTGCCAGCATCCCAATCCCGAGTACGCAGTATTTT
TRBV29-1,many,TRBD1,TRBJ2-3,CSVGTGLSTDTQYF,TGCAGCGTTGGGACAGGGCTAAGCACAGATACGCAGTATTTT
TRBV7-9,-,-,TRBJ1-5,CASSLDPGDNQPQHF,TGTGCCAGCAGCTTAGACCCTGGGGACAATCAGCCCCAGCATTTT
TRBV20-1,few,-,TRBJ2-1,CSAVEGEQFF,TGCAGTGCTGTCGAGGGTGAGCAGTTCTTC
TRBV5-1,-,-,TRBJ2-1,CATRASREQFF,TGCGCCACCCGGGCTAGTCGTGAGCAGTTCTTC
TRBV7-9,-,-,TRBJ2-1,CASSLDRQTYNEQFF,TGTGCCAGCAGCTTAGACAGGCAAACCTACAATGAGCAGTTCTTC
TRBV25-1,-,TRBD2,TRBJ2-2,CASSRTSGRGVGELFF,TGTGCCAGCAGCCGAACTAGCGGGAGGGGTGTCGGGGAGCTGTTTTTT
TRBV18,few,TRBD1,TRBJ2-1,CASSPGTGGNEQFF,TGTGCCAGCTCACCCGGGACAGGGGGAAATGAGCAGTTCTTC
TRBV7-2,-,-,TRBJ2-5,CASSRWGRQETQYF,TGTGCCAGCAGCCGGTGGGGCAGGCAAGAGACCCAGTACTTC
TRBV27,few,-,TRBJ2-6,CATCRVAGANVLTF,TGTGCCACCTGCAGGGTTGCTGGGGCCAACGTCCTGACTTTC
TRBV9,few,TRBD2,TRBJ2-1,CASSVVGGGLPNEQFF,TGTGCCAGCAGCGTAGTGGGGGGAGGGCTCCCCAATGAGCAGTTCTTC
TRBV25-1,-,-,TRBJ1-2,CASSESPTRGYGYTF,TGTGCCAGCAGTGAATCCCCGACACGCGGCTATGGCTACACCTTC
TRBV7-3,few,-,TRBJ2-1,CASSFAKAEQFF,TGTGCCAGCAGCTTTGCCAAAGCTGAGCAGTTCTTC
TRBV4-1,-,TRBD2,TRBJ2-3,CASSQTSVSTDTQYF,TGCGCCAGCAGCCAAACTAGCGTTAGCACAGATACGCAGTATTTT
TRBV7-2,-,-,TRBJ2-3,CASSFKTFDGGTQYF,TGTGCCAGCAGCTTTAAGACGTTTGACGGGGGTACGCAGTATTTT
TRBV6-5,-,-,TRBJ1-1,CASSYTTRMNAEAFF,TGTGCCAGCAGTTACACAACCCGTATGAACGCTGAAGCTTTCTTT
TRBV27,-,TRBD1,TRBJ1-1,CASSPHTGVNTEAFF,TGTGCCAGCAGTCCACATACAGGGGTGAACACTGAAGCTTTCTTT
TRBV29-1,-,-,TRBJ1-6,CSVDGRVYNSPLHF,TGCAGCGTTGACGGCAGGGTATATAATTCACCCCTCCACTTT
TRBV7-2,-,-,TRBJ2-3,CASTGALEQYF,TGTGCCAGCACTGGGGCCCTGGAGCAGTATTTT
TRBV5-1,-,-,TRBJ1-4,CASSSHRGQDATNEKLFF,TGCGCCAGCAGCTCCCACCGAGGGCAGGATGCAACTAATGAAAAACTGTTTTTT
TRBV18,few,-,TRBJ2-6,CASSPQPSGANVLTF,TGTGCCAGCTCACCCCAGCCCTCTGGGGCCAACGTCCTGACTTTC